This T cell receptor (beta chain) originates from a study of blood T cell repertoires in COVID-19 (TCRdb year 2020). About the study as a whole: Collaborator samples came from the United States, Italy and Spain and covered acute and convalescent phases of COVID-19. The material from the prospective study consisted of cDNA or gDNA derived from T cells, B-cell-depleted T cells, or PBMCs. Subjects who had been exposed to COVID-19, were actively infected with it, or had recovered from it provided the deeply sampled blood TCRbeta repertoires that made up the dataset. Where available, HLA class I and class II types were taken from metadata supplied by the sample provider and were not determined by assay-based typing. Nearly every sample came with metadata listing a de-identified subject ID, COVID-19 status, age in years and sex. The samples were drawn from the first 160 participants of the ongoing ImmuneRACE study and from more than 1,000 subjects provided by 6 global collaborators. The repertoires were made available in a free public database intended to serve as a resource for research on the immune response to SARS-CoV-2.

The study at large found these results: How much clinical and demographic metadata was included differed by source and by participant, and the metadata was provided uncurated.

TCRbeta CDR3 regions were amplified from genomic DNA by means of the immunoSEQ Assay, a bias-controlled multiplex PCR. In the original analysis: The number of nucleated cells in each sample was estimated from the amplification of reference gene primers within the assay. To quantify the absolute abundance of each unique TCRbeta CDR3 rearrangement, sequence reads were collapsed and filtered. For each sample, productive Simpson clonality was calculated as the square root of Simpson's diversity index across productive rearrangements. This immuneACCESS table, as held by TCRdb, lists in-frame sequences with V and J called but not all clones. Of the missing ones, under half trace to an unresolved V gene in checked studies; the others have no known cause. Clonal size and the V and J genes are those of that table, whereas D and trimming came from the DNA. This sample gives 300,000 or so clones in total; around 86% of them show up just once. The ten biggest clones cover 1% of the sample.

In regard to this clone: Its antigen target is currently unknown. Base qualities are not at hand, and no much larger clone is one base apart.

From the cysteine through the phenylalanine, the CDR3 covers 14 amino acids. The only DNA kept is the CDR3, 42 bases in frame from the first base. Relative to germline, V is missing 2 bases and J is missing 7 bases, with 6 bases of the junction outside any gene match. The germline V gene specifies MNHEY as CDR1 and SVGAGI as CDR2. Each collaborating institution followed its own protocols to collect whole blood in K2EDTA tubes. For TCRbeta analysis, collaborator samples were shipped as frozen whole blood, as isolated PBMCs, or as DNA extracted from either sample type. The chain links TRBV6-5 with TRBJ1-1, with 8 central nucleotides matching TRBD1. This sequence was found in a man aged 45-65 years with active or convalescent COVID-19. Sequencing input: peripheral blood. In nucleotide form, the sequence is TGTGCCAGCAGTTACGGCAGGGGGCGGGATGAAGCTTTCTTT. The translation is CASSYGRGRDEAFF.